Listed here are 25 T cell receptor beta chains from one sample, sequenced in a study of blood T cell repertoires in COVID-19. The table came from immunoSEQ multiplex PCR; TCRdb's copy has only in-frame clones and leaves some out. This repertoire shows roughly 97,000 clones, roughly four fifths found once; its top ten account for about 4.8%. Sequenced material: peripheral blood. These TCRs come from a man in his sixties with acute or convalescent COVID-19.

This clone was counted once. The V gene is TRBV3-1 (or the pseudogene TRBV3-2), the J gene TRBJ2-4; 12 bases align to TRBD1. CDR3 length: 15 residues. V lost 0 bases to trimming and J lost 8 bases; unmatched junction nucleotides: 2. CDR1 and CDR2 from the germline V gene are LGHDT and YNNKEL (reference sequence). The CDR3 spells CASSQERDRGHIQYF. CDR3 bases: TGTGCCAGCAGCCAAGAGCGGGACAGGGGGCACATTCAGTACTTC.

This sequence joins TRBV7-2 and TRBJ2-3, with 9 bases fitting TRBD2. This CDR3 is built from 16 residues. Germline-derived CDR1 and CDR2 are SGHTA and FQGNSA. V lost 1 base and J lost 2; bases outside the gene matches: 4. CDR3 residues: CASSLVGGRATDTQYF. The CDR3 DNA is TGTGCCAGCAGCTTAGTCGGCGGGAGGGCCACAGATACGCAGTATTTT. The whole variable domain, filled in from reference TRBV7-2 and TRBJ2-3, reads GAGVSQSPSNKVTEKGKDVELRCDPISGHTALYWYRQSLGQGLEFLIYFQGNSAPDKSGLPSDRFSAERTGGSVSTLTIQRTQQEDSAVYLCASSLVGGRATDTQYFGPGTRLTVL.

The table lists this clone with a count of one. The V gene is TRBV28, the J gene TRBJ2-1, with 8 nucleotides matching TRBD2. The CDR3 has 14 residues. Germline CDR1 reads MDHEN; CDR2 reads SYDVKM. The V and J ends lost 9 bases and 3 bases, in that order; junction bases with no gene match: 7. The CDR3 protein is CASLAGDLYNEQFF. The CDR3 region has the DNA TGTGCCAGTCTAGCGGGCGACCTCTACAATGAGCAGTTCTTC.

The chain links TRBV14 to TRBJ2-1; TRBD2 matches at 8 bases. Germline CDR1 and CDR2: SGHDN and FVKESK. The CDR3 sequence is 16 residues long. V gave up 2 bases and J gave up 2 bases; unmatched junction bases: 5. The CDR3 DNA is TGTGCCAGCAGCCAAATTGGCGGGAGGCCCTACAATGAGCAGTTCTTC. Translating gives CASSQIGGRPYNEQFF.

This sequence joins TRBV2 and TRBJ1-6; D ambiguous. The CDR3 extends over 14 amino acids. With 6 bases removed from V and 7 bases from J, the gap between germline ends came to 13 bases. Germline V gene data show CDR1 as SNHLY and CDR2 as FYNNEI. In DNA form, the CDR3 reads TGTGCCAGCAGGCCTGCGCCTAGAAATTCACCCCTCCACTTT. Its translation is CASRPAPRNSPLHF.

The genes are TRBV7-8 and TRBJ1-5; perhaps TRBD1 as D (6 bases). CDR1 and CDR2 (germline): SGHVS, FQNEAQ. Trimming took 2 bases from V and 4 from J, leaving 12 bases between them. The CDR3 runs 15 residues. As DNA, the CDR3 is TGTGCCAGCAGCTTACCGGGGGGGGCTAATCAGCCCCAGCATTTT. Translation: CASSLPGGANQPQHF.

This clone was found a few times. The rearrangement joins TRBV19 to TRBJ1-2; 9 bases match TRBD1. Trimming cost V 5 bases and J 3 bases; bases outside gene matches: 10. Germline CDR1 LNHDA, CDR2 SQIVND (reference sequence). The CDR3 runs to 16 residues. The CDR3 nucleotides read TGTGCCAGTAGTGTCCTGAACAGGGGGCGGGACTATGGCTACACCTTC. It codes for CASSVLNRGRDYGYTF.

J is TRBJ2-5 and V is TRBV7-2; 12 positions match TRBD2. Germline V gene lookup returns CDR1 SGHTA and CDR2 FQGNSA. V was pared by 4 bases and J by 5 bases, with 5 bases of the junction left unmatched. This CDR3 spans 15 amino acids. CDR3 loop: CASSSSGGAGETQYF. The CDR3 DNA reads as TGTGCCAGCAGCTCTAGCGGGGGGGCAGGGGAGACCCAGTACTTC.

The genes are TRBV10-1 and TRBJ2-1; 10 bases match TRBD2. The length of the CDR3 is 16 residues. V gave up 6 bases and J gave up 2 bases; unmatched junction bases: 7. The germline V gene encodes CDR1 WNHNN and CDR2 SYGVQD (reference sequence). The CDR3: CASRGSGGLPYNEQFF. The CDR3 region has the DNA TGCGCCAGCAGGGGTAGCGGGGGGCTCCCCTACAATGAGCAGTTCTTC.

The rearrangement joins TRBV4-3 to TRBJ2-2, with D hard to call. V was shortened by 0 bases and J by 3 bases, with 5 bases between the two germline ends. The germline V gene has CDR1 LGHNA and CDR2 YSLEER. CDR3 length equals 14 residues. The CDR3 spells CASSQDEDTGELFF. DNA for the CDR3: TGCGCCAGCAGCCAAGACGAGGACACCGGGGAGCTGTTTTTT.

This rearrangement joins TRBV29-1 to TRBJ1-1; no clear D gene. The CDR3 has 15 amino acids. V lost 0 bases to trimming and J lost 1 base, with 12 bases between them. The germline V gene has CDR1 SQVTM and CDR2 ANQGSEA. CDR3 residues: CSVEEPGWSNTEAFF. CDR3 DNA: TGCAGCGTTGAAGAGCCGGGGTGGTCGAACACTGAAGCTTTCTTT.

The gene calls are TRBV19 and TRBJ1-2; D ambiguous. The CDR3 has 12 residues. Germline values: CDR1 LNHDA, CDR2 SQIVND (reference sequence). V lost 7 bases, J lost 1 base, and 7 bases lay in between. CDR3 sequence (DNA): TGTGCCAGTACTAGTTTTAACTATGGCTACACCTTC. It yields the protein CASTSFNYGYTF. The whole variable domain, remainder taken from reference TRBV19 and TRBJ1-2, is DGGITQSPKYLFRKEGQNVTLSCEQNLNHDAMYWYRQDPGQGLRLIYYSQIVNDFQKGDIAEGYSVSREKKESFPLTVTSAQKNPTAFYLCASTSFNYGYTFGSGTRLTVV.

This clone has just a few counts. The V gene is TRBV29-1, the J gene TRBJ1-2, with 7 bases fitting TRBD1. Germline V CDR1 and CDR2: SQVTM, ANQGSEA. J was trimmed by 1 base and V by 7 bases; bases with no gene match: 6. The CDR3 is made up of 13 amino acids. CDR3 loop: CSGLQGSNYGYTF. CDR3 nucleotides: TGCAGCGGCCTACAGGGGAGTAACTATGGCTACACCTTC.

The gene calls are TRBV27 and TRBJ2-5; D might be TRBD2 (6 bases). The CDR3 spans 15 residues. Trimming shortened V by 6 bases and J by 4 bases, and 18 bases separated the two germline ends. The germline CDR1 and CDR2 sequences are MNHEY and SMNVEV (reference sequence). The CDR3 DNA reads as TGTGCCAGCAGACTCTTGGAGGGTGGTAGAGAGACCCAGTACTTC. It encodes CASRLLEGGRETQYF.

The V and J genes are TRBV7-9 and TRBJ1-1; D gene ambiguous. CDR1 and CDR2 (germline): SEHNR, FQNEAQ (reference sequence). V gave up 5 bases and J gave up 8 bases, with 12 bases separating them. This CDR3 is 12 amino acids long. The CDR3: CASSETPLEAFF. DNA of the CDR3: TGTGCCAGCAGCGAAACTCCGTTAGAAGCTTTCTTT.

The CDR3 DNA follows: TGTGCCAGCAGTACAGGGGCGAATCAGCCCCAGCATTTT. It is translated as CASSTGANQPQHF. V is TRBV2 and J is TRBJ1-5, with 7 bases that match TRBD1. The CDR3 has 13 amino acids. Germline lookup yields CDR1 SNHLY and CDR2 FYNNEI. J was trimmed by 4 bases and V by 5 bases; bases with no gene match: 2.

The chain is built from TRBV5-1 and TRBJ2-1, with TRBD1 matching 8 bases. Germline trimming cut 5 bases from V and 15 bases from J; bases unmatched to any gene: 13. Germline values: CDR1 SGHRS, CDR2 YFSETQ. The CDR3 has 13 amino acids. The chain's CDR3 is CASSGQGTVPPFF. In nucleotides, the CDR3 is TGCGCCAGCAGTGGACAGGGAACGGTCCCGCCGTTCTTC.

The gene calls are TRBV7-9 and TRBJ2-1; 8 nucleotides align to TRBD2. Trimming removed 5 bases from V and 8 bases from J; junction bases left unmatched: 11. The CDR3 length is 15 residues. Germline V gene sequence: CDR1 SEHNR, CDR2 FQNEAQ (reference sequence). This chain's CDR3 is CASSQRESLMYEQFF. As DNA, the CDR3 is TGTGCCAGCAGCCAGCGGGAGTCCCTTATGTATGAGCAGTTCTTC. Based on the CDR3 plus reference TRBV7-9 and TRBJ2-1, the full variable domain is DTGVSQNPRHKITKRGQNVTFRCDPISEHNRLYWYRQTLGQGPEFLTYFQNEAQLEKSRLLSDRFSAERPKGSFSTLEIQRTEQGDSAMYLCASSQRESLMYEQFFGPGTRLTVL.

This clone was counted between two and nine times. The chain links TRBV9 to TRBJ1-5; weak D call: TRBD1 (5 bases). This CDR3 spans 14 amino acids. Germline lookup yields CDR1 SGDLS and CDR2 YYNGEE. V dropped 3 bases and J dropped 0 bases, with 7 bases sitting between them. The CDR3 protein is CASSAGDSNQPQHF. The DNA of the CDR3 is TGTGCCAGCAGCGCGGGGGATAGCAATCAGCCCCAGCATTTT.

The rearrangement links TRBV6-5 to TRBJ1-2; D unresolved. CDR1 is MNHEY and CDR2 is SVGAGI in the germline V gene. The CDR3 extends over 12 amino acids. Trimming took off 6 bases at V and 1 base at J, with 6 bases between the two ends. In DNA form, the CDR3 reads TGTGCCAGCAGGGCCATTAACTATGGCTACACCTTC. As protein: CASRAINYGYTF.

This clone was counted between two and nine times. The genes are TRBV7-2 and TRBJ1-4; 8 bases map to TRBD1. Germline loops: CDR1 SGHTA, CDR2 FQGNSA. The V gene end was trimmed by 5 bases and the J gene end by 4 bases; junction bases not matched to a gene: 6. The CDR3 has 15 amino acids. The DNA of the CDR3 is TGTGCCAGCAGCCCGAGGACAGGGTTTAATGAAAAACTGTTTTTT. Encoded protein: CASSPRTGFNEKLFF. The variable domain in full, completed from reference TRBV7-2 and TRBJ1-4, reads GAGVSQSPSNKVTEKGKDVELRCDPISGHTALYWYRQSLGQGLEFLIYFQGNSAPDKSGLPSDRFSAERTGGSVSTLTIQRTQQEDSAVYLCASSPRTGFNEKLFFGSGTQLSVL.

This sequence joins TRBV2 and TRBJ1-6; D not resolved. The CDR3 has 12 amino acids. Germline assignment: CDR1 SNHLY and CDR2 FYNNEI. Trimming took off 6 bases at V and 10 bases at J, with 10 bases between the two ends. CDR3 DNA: TGTGCCAGCAGGCAGGAATTGTCACCCCTCCACTTT. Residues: CASRQELSPLHF.

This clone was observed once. As DNA, the CDR3 is TGTGCCAGCAGCCAAGAGAGGGTTGGCTACACCTTC. Translation gives CASSQERVGYTF. This chain links TRBV3-1 (or the pseudogene TRBV3-2) with TRBJ1-2; D uncertain. Trimming cost V 0 bases and J 7 bases, with 6 bases left between them. Germline V gene sequence: CDR1 LGHDT, CDR2 YNNKEL (reference sequence). The CDR3 runs 12 residues.

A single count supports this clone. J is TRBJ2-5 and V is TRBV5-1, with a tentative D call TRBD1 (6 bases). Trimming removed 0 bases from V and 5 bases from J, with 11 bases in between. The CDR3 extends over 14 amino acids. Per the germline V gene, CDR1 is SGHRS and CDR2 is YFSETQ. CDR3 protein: CASSLGQVEETQYF. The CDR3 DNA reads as TGCGCCAGCAGCTTGGGACAGGTGGAGGAGACCCAGTACTTC.

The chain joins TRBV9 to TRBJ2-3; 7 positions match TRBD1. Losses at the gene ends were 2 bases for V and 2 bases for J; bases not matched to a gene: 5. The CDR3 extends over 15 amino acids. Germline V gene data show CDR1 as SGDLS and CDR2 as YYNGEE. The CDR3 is CASSVREGATDTQYF. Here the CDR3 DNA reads TGTGCCAGCAGCGTCAGAGAGGGGGCCACAGATACGCAGTATTTT.